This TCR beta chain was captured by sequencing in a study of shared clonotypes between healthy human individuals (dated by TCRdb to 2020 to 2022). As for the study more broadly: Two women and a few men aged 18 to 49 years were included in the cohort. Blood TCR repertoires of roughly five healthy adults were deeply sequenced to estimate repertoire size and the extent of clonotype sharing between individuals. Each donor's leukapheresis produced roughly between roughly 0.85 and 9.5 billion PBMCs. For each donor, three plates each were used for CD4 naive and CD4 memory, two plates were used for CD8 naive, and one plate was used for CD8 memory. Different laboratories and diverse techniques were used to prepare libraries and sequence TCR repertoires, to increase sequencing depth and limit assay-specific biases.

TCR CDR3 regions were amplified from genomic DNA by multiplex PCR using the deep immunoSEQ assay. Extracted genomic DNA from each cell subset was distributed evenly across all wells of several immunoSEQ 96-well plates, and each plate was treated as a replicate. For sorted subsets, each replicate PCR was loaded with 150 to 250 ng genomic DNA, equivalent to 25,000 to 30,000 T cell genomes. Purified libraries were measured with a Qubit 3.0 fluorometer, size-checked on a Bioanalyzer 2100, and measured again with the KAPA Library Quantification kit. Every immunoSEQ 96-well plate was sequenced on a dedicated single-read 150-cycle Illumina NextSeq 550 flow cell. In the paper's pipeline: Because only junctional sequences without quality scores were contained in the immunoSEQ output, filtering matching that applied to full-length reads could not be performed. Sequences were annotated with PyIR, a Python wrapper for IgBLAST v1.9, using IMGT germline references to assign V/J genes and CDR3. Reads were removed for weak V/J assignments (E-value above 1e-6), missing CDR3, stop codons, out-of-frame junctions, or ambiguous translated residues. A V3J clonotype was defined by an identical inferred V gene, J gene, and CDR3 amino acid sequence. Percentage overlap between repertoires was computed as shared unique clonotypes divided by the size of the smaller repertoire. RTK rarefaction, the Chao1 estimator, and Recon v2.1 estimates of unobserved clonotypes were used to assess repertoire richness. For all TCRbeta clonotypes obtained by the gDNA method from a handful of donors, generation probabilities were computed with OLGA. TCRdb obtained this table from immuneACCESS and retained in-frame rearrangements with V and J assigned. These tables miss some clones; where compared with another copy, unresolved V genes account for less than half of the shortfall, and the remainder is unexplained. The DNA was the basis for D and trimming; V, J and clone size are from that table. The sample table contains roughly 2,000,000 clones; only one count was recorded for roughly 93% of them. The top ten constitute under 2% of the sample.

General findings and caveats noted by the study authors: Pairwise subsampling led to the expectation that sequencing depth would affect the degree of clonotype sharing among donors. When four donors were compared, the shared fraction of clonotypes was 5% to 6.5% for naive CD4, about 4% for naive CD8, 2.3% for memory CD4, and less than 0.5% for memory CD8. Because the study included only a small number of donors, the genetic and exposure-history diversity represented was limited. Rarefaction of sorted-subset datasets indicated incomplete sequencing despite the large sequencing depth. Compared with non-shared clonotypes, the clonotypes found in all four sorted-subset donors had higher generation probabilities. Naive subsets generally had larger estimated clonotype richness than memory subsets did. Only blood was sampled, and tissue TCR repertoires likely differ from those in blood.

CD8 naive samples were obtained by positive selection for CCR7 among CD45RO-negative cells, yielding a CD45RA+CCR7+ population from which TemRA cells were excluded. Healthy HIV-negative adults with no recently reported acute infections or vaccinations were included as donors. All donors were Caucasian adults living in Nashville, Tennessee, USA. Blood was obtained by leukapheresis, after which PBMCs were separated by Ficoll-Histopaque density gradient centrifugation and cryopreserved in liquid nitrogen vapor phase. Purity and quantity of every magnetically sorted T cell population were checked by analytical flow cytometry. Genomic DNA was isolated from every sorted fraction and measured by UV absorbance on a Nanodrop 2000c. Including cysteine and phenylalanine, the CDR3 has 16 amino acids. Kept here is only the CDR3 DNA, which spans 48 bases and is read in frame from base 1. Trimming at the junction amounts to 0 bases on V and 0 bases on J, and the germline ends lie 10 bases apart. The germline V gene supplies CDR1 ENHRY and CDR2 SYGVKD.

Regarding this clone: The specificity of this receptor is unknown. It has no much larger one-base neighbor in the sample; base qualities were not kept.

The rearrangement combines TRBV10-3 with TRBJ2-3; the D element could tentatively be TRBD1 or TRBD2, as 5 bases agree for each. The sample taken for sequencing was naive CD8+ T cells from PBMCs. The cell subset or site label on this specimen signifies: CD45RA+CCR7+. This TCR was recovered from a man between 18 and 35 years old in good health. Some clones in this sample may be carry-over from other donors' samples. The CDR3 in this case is CAISESWDPSTDTQYF. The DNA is TGTGCCATCAGTGAGTCGTGGGACCCTAGCACAGATACGCAGTATTTT.